Shown below are 16 T cell receptor beta chains from a single sample sequenced in a study of shared clonotypes between healthy human individuals. Generated by immunoSEQ multiplex PCR, the TCRdb table keeps only in-frame clones and is missing some. The sample contains hundreds of thousands of clones, approximately 71% of which appear only once. Sequences were obtained from PBMCs. The receptors here all came from a woman between 40 and 55 years old in good health. Some clones in this sample may be carry-over from other donors' samples.

The genes are TRBV9 and TRBJ2-5; D remains ambiguous. The CDR3 totals 15 residues. With 0 bases removed from V and 4 bases from J, the gap between germline ends came to 13 bases. Germline values: CDR1 SGDLS, CDR2 YYNGEE. The CDR3 region has the DNA TGTGCCAGCAGCGTAGAGGCAGATCCTCGAGAGACCCAGTACTTC. The encoded protein is CASSVEADPRETQYF.

The chain is built from TRBV5-1 and TRBJ2-7, with 10 positions matching TRBD2. Germline CDR1 is SGHRS and CDR2 is YFSETQ. The CDR3 sequence is 15 residues long. The J segment lost 9 bases and the V segment lost 0 bases, leaving 9 bases of the junction unmatched. The CDR3 loop is CASSLGPSGSVGQYF. The DNA of the CDR3 is TGCGCCAGCAGCTTGGGGCCTAGCGGGAGTGTGGGGCAGTACTTC.

The J gene is TRBJ2-7, the V gene TRBV28; the D is unclear. The CDR3 runs 13 residues. With 6 bases removed from V and 2 bases from J, the gap between germline ends came to 11 bases. Germline CDR1 and CDR2: MDHEN and SYDVKM. The CDR3 DNA follows: TGTGCCAGCAGAATTGAGGCCACCTACGAGCAGTACTTC. It is translated as CASRIEATYEQYF.

Points on this clone: It differs at one base from a far larger clone, so likely a read error. The CDR3 does not close with the conserved phenylalanine or tryptophan, likely indicating a read error. The J gene is TRBJ1-2, the V gene TRBV6-1; 7 nucleotides line up with TRBD1. V shed 2 bases and J 7 bases; nucleotides not matched to a gene: 4. CDR3 size: 13 residues. Per germline, CDR1 MNHNS and CDR2 SASEGT. In nucleotides, the CDR3 is TGTGCCAGCAGTGAAACTAGACAGGGTGGCTACACCCTC. This gives the protein CASSETRQGGYTL.

A word on this clone: Other DNA sequences in this sample translate to the same CDR3. The chain uses TRBV9 and TRBJ2-7; TRBD2 is a possible D gene (5 bases). The length of the CDR3 is 14 residues. The V and J ends lost 2 bases and 0 bases respectively, with 9 bases between them. In germline, CDR1 is SGDLS, CDR2 YYNGEE. CDR3 sequence (DNA): TGTGCCAGCAGCGTTACGGGGAGCTCCTACGAGCAGTACTTC. This sequence encodes CASSVTGSSYEQYF.

This clone has only one observation. The V gene is TRBV2, the J gene TRBJ2-1; 10 bases fit TRBD2. The CDR3 has 12 amino acids. The V and J ends lost 8 bases and 9 bases, in that order; junction bases with no gene match: 4. Germline values: CDR1 SNHLY, CDR2 FYNNEI. CDR3 loop: CASATSGIEQFF. The CDR3, as DNA: TGTGCCAGCGCCACTAGCGGGATTGAGCAGTTCTTC.

The gene calls are TRBV6-6 and TRBJ2-5; TRBD1 agrees at 7 bases. V was clipped by 2 bases and J by 4 bases; unmatched bases: 10. CDR3 length equals 16 residues. Germline assignment: CDR1 MNHNY and CDR2 SVGAGI (reference sequence). CDR3 DNA: TGTGCCAGCAGTTACGTAGGGGGCTTGGGACGAGAGACCCAGTACTTC. Its protein product is CASSYVGGLGRETQYF.

Worth noting for this clone: A single base is all that separates this from a far larger clone, so a read error is likely. The sample holds other DNA sequences that translate to the same CDR3. The chain combines TRBV4-2 with TRBJ2-6, with TRBD2 matching over 7 bases. The CDR3 spans 17 residues. Germline V lookup: CDR1 LGHNA, CDR2 YNFKEQ. V trimming: 3 bases; J trimming: 2 bases; junction bases outside the gene matches: 7. This CDR3 is CASSQDAGVAGANVLTF. DNA for the CDR3: TGTGCCAGCAGCCAGGATGCGGGGGTAGCTGGGGCCAACGTCCTGACTTTC.

The chain links TRBV30 to TRBJ2-3, with no clear D. The length of the CDR3 is 14 residues. Trimming shortened V by 4 bases and J by 0 bases, and 11 bases separated the two germline ends. Germline lookup yields CDR1 GTSNPN and CDR2 SVGIG (reference sequence). CDR3 loop: CAWTPLGSTDTQYF. The CDR3 bases are TGTGCCTGGACCCCCCTGGGTAGCACAGATACGCAGTATTTT.

The sample holds a few counts of this clone. This rearrangement joins TRBV6-6 to TRBJ2-7, with a possible D match to TRBD2 (6 bases). The germline CDR1 and CDR2 sequences are MNHNY and SVGAGI (reference sequence). The CDR3 is made up of 15 amino acids. Trimming removed 6 bases at V and 0 bases at J, with 15 bases between. The CDR3 sequence: CASSDRDSYSYEQYF. Here the CDR3 DNA reads TGTGCCAGCAGCGACCGGGACTCATACTCCTACGAGCAGTACTTC.

The rearrangement links TRBV5-1 to TRBJ1-1; possibly TRBD1 for D (6 bases). Trimming pared 4 bases from V and 1 base from J, leaving 11 bases between. Germline CDR1 and CDR2: SGHRS and YFSETQ. The CDR3 has 14 amino acids. CDR3 DNA: TGCGCCAGCAGCCCGGGGGCTGCGAACACTGAAGCTTTCTTT. Protein sequence: CASSPGAANTEAFF.

This clone was seen repeatedly, ten times or more. This sample also contains other DNA sequences that code for the same CDR3. The genes are TRBV6-5 and TRBJ1-2; D is undetermined. Deletions cut 6 bases from V and 7 bases from J, with 18 bases between. This CDR3 spans 14 amino acids. Germline loops: CDR1 MNHEY, CDR2 SVGAGI. The CDR3 DNA is TGTGCCAGCAGACCCCCCGGGGAGAAGAGTGGCTACACCTTC. Amino acids: CASRPPGEKSGYTF.

This clone was observed a single time. The CDR3 coding sequence is TGTGCCAGCAGTATGGGAGAGACCCAGTACTTC. This sequence encodes CASSMGETQYF. The chain recombines TRBV2 with TRBJ2-5, with D unclear. The CDR3 totals 11 residues. The V and J ends lost 5 bases and 4 bases respectively, with 5 bases between them. The germline V gene encodes CDR1 SNHLY and CDR2 FYNNEI.

The J gene is TRBJ1-3, the V gene TRBV2; D ambiguous. The CDR3 length is 12 residues. The V and J ends lost 10 bases and 3 bases respectively, with 10 bases between them. Looked up from germline, CDR1 is SNHLY and CDR2 is FYNNEI. CDR3 nucleotides: TGTGCCACCCAGATAGGTGGAAACACCATATATTTT. Translation: CATQIGGNTIYF.

The table lists this clone with a few counts. This sequence joins TRBV28 and TRBJ1-1, with D maybe TRBD1 (6 bases). Trimming took 6 bases from V and 1 from J, leaving 6 bases between them. CDR3 length: 12 amino acids. The germline CDR1 and CDR2 sequences are MDHEN and SYDVKM. The CDR3 DNA reads TGTGCCAGCAGAGGGGGGAACACTGAAGCTTTCTTT. It encodes CASRGGNTEAFF. Filled out from reference TRBV28 and TRBJ1-1, the complete variable domain reads DVKVTQSSRYLVKRTGEKVFLECVQDMDHENMFWYRQDPGLGLRLIYFSYDVKMKEKGDIPEGYSVSREKKERFSLILESASTNQTSMYLCASRGGNTEAFFGQGTRLTVV.

The chain joins TRBV5-1 to TRBJ2-1; the D gene is possibly TRBD1 (5 bases). From germline, CDR1 is SGHRS and CDR2 YFSETQ. V lost 2 bases to trimming and J lost 5 bases, with 8 bases between them. The CDR3 sequence is 13 residues long. CDR3 loop: CASSLLDNNEQFF. The CDR3 nucleotides are TGCGCCAGCAGCTTACTGGACAACAATGAGCAGTTCTTC.